This T cell receptor (beta chain) was captured by sequencing in a study of regulatory T cells in long-lasting Graves disease. Investigators prepared the TCR beta libraries by applying iRepertoire HTBI primers and Arm-PCR of CDR3 regions. TCRdb reprocessed the multiplex PCR reads with MiXCR, giving one entry per CDR3 protein. Of 350,000 to 500,000 distinct CDR3 sequences listed, approximately 15% were seen once; the top ten hold roughly 15%. Only a few counts were recorded for this clonotype. Germline-derived CDR1 and CDR2 are ENHRY and SYGVKD. The V and J ends lost 7 bases and 4 bases respectively, with 11 bases between them. The CDR3 spans 13 residues. Time point defined: newly diagnosed GD, antithyroid drugs for less than 3 months. Construction of the TCR library relied on RNA isolated from PBMCs. These data were likewise used in another study, on T cells in Graves' hyperthyroidism and ophthalmopathy. As reported in that work: Clinical symptoms, serum thyroxine and TRAb, thyroid ultrasound and orbital computed tomography were used for the diagnoses. Most thyroid clonotypes with frequency above 0.001 were detected in blood.

The receptor's source is a woman between 45 and 65 years old with Graves disease. Material: peripheral blood mononuclear cells (PBMCs), obtained at new diagnosis, from a patient treated with antithyroid drugs. The chain joins TRBV10-3 to TRBJ2-1, with D unclear. CDR3 in amino acids: CAIMSERYNEQFF. Written as DNA, the CDR3 is TGTGCCATCATGTCAGAAAGATACAATGAGCAGTTCTTC.